These 18 T cell receptor beta chains were all obtained from the same sample, sequenced in a study of CD8+ T cells in alopecia areata. Sequencing relied on a cDNA template that was reverse transcribed from extracted RNA. Profiled with immunoSEQ multiplex PCR; TCRdb holds only in-frame clones, not every one. The profile shows 200,000 to 250,000 clones, over 60% of them singletons. Treatment given: oral pan-JAK inhibitor, 5-10 mg twice daily. The specimen was CD4+ T cells sorted from blood, collected at week 4, from a patient treated with tofacitinib. These TCRs come from a human donor with alopecia areata.

This clone was picked up a small number of times. The chain is built from TRBV29-1 and TRBJ2-3; D is uncertain. Trimming took off 8 bases at V and 0 bases at J, with 9 bases between the two ends. This CDR3 region has 12 residues. The germline V gene encodes CDR1 SQVTM and CDR2 ANQGSEA. CDR3 amino acids: CSLLTSTDTQYF. DNA for the CDR3: TGCAGCCTACTAACTAGCACAGATACGCAGTATTTT.

This clone was detected only a few times. V is TRBV4-2 and J is TRBJ1-5; no reliable D call. The CDR3 is 16 amino acids. In germline, CDR1 is LGHNA, CDR2 YNFKEQ. Trimming removed 5 bases from V and 3 bases from J, with 17 bases in between. In nucleotides, the CDR3 is TGTGCCAGCAGCTCCACGATCCGGCAGGCCAATCAGCCCCAGCATTTT. Its protein product is CASSSTIRQANQPQHF.

The V call is TRBV11-2, the J call TRBJ2-3; D is ambiguous. Germline CDR1 and CDR2: SGHAT and FQNNGV. V was clipped by 1 base and J by 3 bases, with 11 bases between them. This CDR3 contains 15 residues. CDR3 in DNA: TGTGCCAGCAGCTTAGCTCCGGTGGGTACAGATACGCAGTATTTT. Its translation: CASSLAPVGTDTQYF. Full variable domain (missing parts from reference TRBV11-2 and TRBJ2-3): EAGVAQSPRYKIIEKRQSVAFWCNPISGHATLYWYQQILGQGPKLLIQFQNNGVVDDSQLPKDRFSAERLKGVDSTLKIQPAKLEDSAVYLCASSLAPVGTDTQYFGPGTRLTVL.

The chain carries TRBV4-3 and TRBJ2-1; D may be TRBD2 (5 bases). Germline lookup yields CDR1 LGHNA and CDR2 YSLEER. Trimming pared 3 bases from V and 9 bases from J, leaving 12 bases between. The CDR3 has 13 amino acids. Here the CDR3 DNA reads TGCGCCAGCAGCCACCCAGGAGGAGGTGAGCAGTTCTTC. It specifies CASSHPGGGEQFF.

The chain carries TRBV7-9 and TRBJ2-5; tentatively, D is TRBD2 (6 bases). The CDR3 spans 12 residues. Trimming took off 1 base at V and 9 bases at J, with 9 bases between the two ends. Germline CDR1 is SEHNR and CDR2 is FQNEAQ (reference sequence). CDR3 DNA sequence: TGTGCCAGCAGCTTAGTCGGGACTGCCCAGTACTTC. It translates to CASSLVGTAQYF.

A few counts support this clone. Here the CDR3 DNA reads TGTGCCAGCAGTCCCCAAAGGACTAGCGGAAAGCAAGAGACCCAGTACTTC. It translates to CASSPQRTSGKQETQYF. The chain carries TRBV27 and TRBJ2-5, with 10 bases lining up with TRBD2. The CDR3 loop spans 17 amino acids. In germline, CDR1 is MNHEY, CDR2 SMNVEV (reference sequence). The V segment lost 5 bases and the J segment 2 bases; nucleotides outside the gene matches: 11.

As to this clone: Other DNA variants within this sample encode the same CDR3. This chain joins TRBV30 and TRBJ2-7; perhaps TRBD1 as D (6 bases). This CDR3 comprises 12 residues. Germline CDR1 is GTSNPN and CDR2 is SVGIG (reference sequence). Trimming removed 0 bases from V and 4 bases from J, with 7 bases in between. The CDR3 sequence: CAWSVQGYEQYF. The CDR3 region has the DNA TGTGCCTGGAGTGTACAGGGTTACGAGCAGTACTTC.

This clone has a handful of counts. V gene TRBV25-1 combines with J gene TRBJ1-2; D remains unclear. This CDR3 is built from 13 residues. The germline V and J ends were trimmed by 11 bases and 2 bases, with 15 bases remaining between them. CDR1 and CDR2 from the germline V gene are MGHDK and SYGVNS. The CDR3 coding sequence is TGTGCCGCTAGAGGGTCGGGGAACTATGGCTACACCTTC. It is translated as CAARGSGNYGYTF.

V gene TRBV4-2 combines with J gene TRBJ2-2, with D possibly matching TRBD2 (6 bases). The V gene's germline CDR1 is LGHNA and CDR2 YNFKEQ. This CDR3 contains 14 residues. Trimming took off 4 bases at V and 4 bases at J, with 10 bases between the two ends. The CDR3 DNA sequence: TGTGCCAGCAGCCCCGGGGGAGGCACCGGGGAGCTGTTTTTT. It yields the protein CASSPGGGTGELFF.

This chain joins TRBV4-2 and TRBJ1-3; a possible D gene is TRBD1 (6 bases). The CDR3 is 17 amino acids. Looked up from germline, CDR1 is LGHNA and CDR2 is YNFKEQ. V shed 0 bases and J shed 4 bases, with 16 bases lying between them. CDR3 DNA sequence: TGTGCCAGCAGCCAAGAGTGGGGGGCGGCGGACGGAAACACCATATATTTT. Translated, it gives CASSQEWGAADGNTIYF.

This clone was found once. The J gene is TRBJ1-1, the V gene TRBV12-5; D call uncertain. Trimming cost V 1 base and J 3 bases, with 3 bases left between them. Per germline, CDR1 LGHNT and CDR2 FRNRAP. The CDR3 is 12 amino acids. This chain's CDR3 is CASGLGDTEAFF. The CDR3 coding sequence is TGTGCTAGTGGTTTGGGGGACACTGAAGCTTTCTTT.

The chain couples TRBV29-1 to TRBJ2-5; D not resolved. Trimming stripped 3 bases from V and 5 bases from J, with 13 bases between. Germline CDR1 reads SQVTM; CDR2 reads ANQGSEA. This CDR3 has 13 residues. The CDR3 DNA follows: TGCAGCGTTGAGTGGGTCTCAGGCGAGACCCAGTACTTC. Amino acids: CSVEWVSGETQYF.

The gene calls are TRBV5-1 and TRBJ2-2, with TRBD2 identical over 7 bases. The V gene end was trimmed by 4 bases and the J gene end by 4 bases; junction bases not matched to a gene: 7. Germline V CDR1 and CDR2: SGHRS, YFSETQ. The CDR3 contains 15 residues. The CDR3 sequence: CASSPSWGGTGELFF. The CDR3 DNA is TGCGCCAGCAGCCCCTCGTGGGGGGGCACCGGGGAGCTGTTTTTT.

This clone has only one observation. The chain links TRBV4-3 to TRBJ1-2; 8 bases map to TRBD1. The length of the CDR3 is 16 residues. Germline V gives CDR1 LGHNA, CDR2 YSLEER. Germline trimming cut 0 bases from V and 8 bases from J; bases unmatched to any gene: 11. This chain's CDR3 is CASSQDPQGARYGYTF. CDR3 sequence (DNA): TGCGCCAGCAGCCAAGATCCCCAGGGGGCGCGATACGGCTACACCTTC.

The rearrangement links TRBV4-1 to TRBJ1-5, with 8 bases that match TRBD1. V lost 0 bases to trimming and J lost 6 bases; unmatched junction nucleotides: 4. Germline-derived CDR1 and CDR2 are MGHRA and YSYEKL. The CDR3 runs 15 residues. Here the CDR3 DNA reads TGCGCCAGCAGCCAAGAGGCAGGGGGCCTTCAGCCCCAGCATTTT. Amino acids: CASSQEAGGLQPQHF.

The chain recombines TRBV6-5 with TRBJ2-5; TRBD1 might be the D (5 bases). The CDR3 loop spans 13 amino acids. In germline, CDR1 is MNHEY, CDR2 SVGAGI. Trimming stripped 6 bases from V and 1 base from J, with 9 bases between. CDR3: CASSRTRQETQYF. The CDR3 DNA is TGTGCCAGCAGCCGGACACGCCAAGAGACCCAGTACTTC.

This clone was seen more than once but under ten times. The chain couples TRBV5-1 to TRBJ2-6, with 9 nucleotides matching TRBD1. CDR1 is SGHRS, CDR2 YFSETQ, per germline. With 7 bases clipped from V and 0 bases from J, the junction kept 8 bases outside the gene matches. The CDR3 is made up of 17 amino acids. The CDR3 DNA sequence: TGCGCCAGCGGGGGGACAGGGCTTTCCTCTGGGGCCAACGTCCTGACTTTC. It yields the protein CASGGTGLSSGANVLTF.

J is TRBJ2-7 and V is TRBV14; the D gene is possibly TRBD1 (5 bases). V lost 4 bases to trimming and J lost 1 base, with 14 bases between them. The CDR3 has 15 amino acids. Germline-derived CDR1 and CDR2 are SGHDN and FVKESK. The CDR3 DNA sequence: TGTGCCAGCAGCCTAAAGGGGTCGTTGTCCTACGAGCAGTACTTC. It translates to CASSLKGSLSYEQYF.